This T cell receptor beta chain was sequenced in a study of blood T cell repertoires in COVID-19. Study information: Italy, Spain and the United States were the sources of the convalescent and acute COVID-19 samples. T cells, B-cell-depleted T cells, or PBMCs supplied cDNA or gDNA.

V lost 0 bases and J lost 1, with 6 bases in between. The CDR3 consists of 14 residues. Per germline, CDR1 MGHDK and CDR2 SYGVNS. Authors' methods: Estimated nucleated cell counts came from reference gene primer amplification. The method was immunoSEQ multiplex PCR; TCRdb's version includes in-frame clones alone and lacks a portion of them. That table is the source of V, J and clone size, and D and trimming were worked out from the DNA. The sample yields 150,000 or so clones, 82% seen once. This chain connects TRBV25-1 to TRBJ1-2; D is unresolved. The specimen was peripheral blood. The clonotype was recovered from a human donor with acute or convalescent COVID-19. The donor label of this sample is uncertain. CDR3 in amino acids: CASSEYEHNYGYTF. The CDR3 region has the DNA TGTGCCAGCAGTGAATATGAGCATAACTATGGCTACACCTTC.